Each of the 29 T cell receptor beta chains below was sequenced from the same sample in a study of shared clonotypes between healthy human individuals. Using immunoSEQ multiplex PCR, the repertoire was profiled, and TCRdb retains in-frame clones only, with some absent. Here the sample spans 450,000 to 500,000 clones, approximately 78% being singletons. Input material: PBMCs. Receptor source: a woman in her thirties or forties in good health. Some clones in this sample may be carry-over from other donors' samples.

The chain has TRBV7-3 and TRBJ2-1, with D perhaps TRBD2 (6 bases). Germline V gene lookup returns CDR1 SGHTA and CDR2 FQGTGA. CDR3 length: 17 amino acids. V was shortened by 5 bases and J by 4 bases, with 21 bases between the two germline ends. CDR3 protein: CASSPGAGLAKYNEQFF. CDR3 nucleotides: TGTGCCAGCAGCCCCGGGGCGGGGCTAGCGAAATACAATGAGCAGTTCTTC.

The CDR3 region has the DNA TGTGCCAGCAGCTCCGGACAGGGGGCTTACTGGGAGACCCAGTACTTC. Translated: CASSSGQGAYWETQYF. This chain uses TRBV11-2 with TRBJ2-5, with 11 bases fitting TRBD1. The V and J ends lost 4 bases and 5 bases, in that order; junction bases with no gene match: 9. CDR1 and CDR2 from the germline V gene are SGHAT and FQNNGV. The CDR3 extends over 16 amino acids.

This clone appeared a single time. The chain recombines TRBV5-8 with TRBJ1-2; TRBD1 agrees at 12 bases. V lost 7 bases and J lost 8; bases outside the gene matches: 9. In germline, CDR1 is SGHTS, CDR2 YDEGEE. This CDR3 comprises 14 residues. The CDR3 bases are TGTGCCAGCTCCCGGGACAGGGGGCGCCGGGGCTACACCTTC. Translated, it gives CASSRDRGRRGYTF.

The J gene is TRBJ1-1, the V gene TRBV5-1; D gene uncertain. CDR3 length equals 12 residues. Germline CDR1 is SGHRS and CDR2 is YFSETQ. The V and J ends lost 0 bases and 7 bases respectively, with 7 bases between them. CDR3 region: CASSLVADEAFF. CDR3 DNA sequence: TGCGCCAGCAGCTTGGTGGCAGATGAAGCTTTCTTT. The variable domain in full, with the rest retrieved from reference TRBV5-1 and TRBJ1-1, is KAGVTQTPRYLIKTRGQQVTLSCSPISGHRSVSWYQQTPGQGLQFLFEYFSETQRNKGNFPGRFSGRQFSNSRSEMNVSTLELGDSALYLCASSLVADEAFFGQGTRLTVV.

The chain has TRBV28 and TRBJ1-5; no clear D. The CDR3 length is 14 residues. V was pared by 5 bases and J by 2 bases, with 10 bases between. Germline V lookup: CDR1 MDHEN, CDR2 SYDVKM. In DNA, the CDR3 is TGTGCCAGCAGTCCTCAAGTGGGCAATCAGCCCCAGCATTTT. Translated, it gives CASSPQVGNQPQHF. Drawing the rest from reference TRBV28 and TRBJ1-5, the complete variable domain is DVKVTQSSRYLVKRTGEKVFLECVQDMDHENMFWYRQDPGLGLRLIYFSYDVKMKEKGDIPEGYSVSREKKERFSLILESASTNQTSMYLCASSPQVGNQPQHFGDGTRLSIL.

The V gene is TRBV5-1, the J gene TRBJ2-6, with a possible D match to TRBD2 (6 bases). The CDR3 spans 16 residues. Between the trimmed V and J ends, which lost 3 bases and 0 bases, there was a span of 10 bases. CDR1 and CDR2 (germline): SGHRS, YFSETQ. DNA of the CDR3: TGCGCCAGCAGCTCGGGGGATCTCTCTGGGGCCAACGTCCTGACTTTC. Its protein is CASSSGDLSGANVLTF. Full variable domain (remainder filled in from reference TRBV5-1 and TRBJ2-6): KAGVTQTPRYLIKTRGQQVTLSCSPISGHRSVSWYQQTPGQGLQFLFEYFSETQRNKGNFPGRFSGRQFSNSRSEMNVSTLELGDSALYLCASSSGDLSGANVLTFGAGSRLTVL.

The chain is built from TRBV28 and TRBJ2-7; D not resolved. Looked up from germline, CDR1 is MDHEN and CDR2 is SYDVKM. The V gene lost 3 bases and the J gene lost 0 bases, with 15 bases spanning the gap. The CDR3 totals 16 residues. In DNA form, the CDR3 reads TGTGCCAGCAGTTTTTTTATTGGCGGTAGCTCCTACGAGCAGTACTTC. This translates into CASSFFIGGSSYEQYF.

The genes are TRBV4-2 and TRBJ2-2; D call uncertain. The germline gives CDR1 LGHNA, CDR2 YNFKEQ. The V end lost 1 base, the J end lost 5 bases, and 5 bases lay between the germline ends. This CDR3 contains 13 residues. The CDR3, as DNA: TGTGCCAGCAGCCAAGTGGGGACCGGGGAGCTGTTTTTT. Translation: CASSQVGTGELFF.

In DNA form, the CDR3 reads TGTGCCAGTACTACAGGGGGAGGCACAGATACGCAGTATTTT. Protein: CASTTGGGTDTQYF. V is TRBV19 and J is TRBJ2-3, with 8 bases identical to TRBD1. V gave up 7 bases and J gave up 1 base; unmatched junction bases: 4. The germline V gene encodes CDR1 LNHDA and CDR2 SQIVND (reference sequence). The CDR3 contains 14 residues.

The chain couples TRBV2 to TRBJ1-1; D gene unclear. The CDR3 has 12 amino acids. Germline V gene sequence: CDR1 SNHLY, CDR2 FYNNEI. The V gene lost 5 bases and the J gene lost 8 bases, with 12 bases spanning the gap. This chain's CDR3 is CASSPGPREAFF. In DNA form, the CDR3 reads TGTGCCAGCAGTCCGGGTCCGCGGGAAGCTTTCTTT.

On this clone itself: This likely came from a read error, as a far larger clone is one base away. V and J are TRBV9 and TRBJ2-2, with D possibly matching TRBD2 (6 bases). The germline CDR1 and CDR2 sequences are SGDLS and YYNGEE. CDR3 size: 14 residues. The CDR3 nucleotides read TGTGCCAGCAGCGTATCGGGGAACACCGGGGGGCTGTTTTTT. Its protein is CASSVSGNTGGLFF.

This clone has more than one count but fewer than ten. The chain is built from TRBV25-1 and TRBJ2-2; perhaps TRBD1 as D (5 bases). V was pared by 6 bases and J by 1 base, with 9 bases between. Germline V gene lookup returns CDR1 MGHDK and CDR2 SYGVNS. The CDR3 consists of 14 residues. The chain's CDR3 is CASSKQENTGELFF. The CDR3 coding sequence is TGTGCCAGCAGCAAACAGGAGAACACCGGGGAGCTGTTTTTT.

This clone was detected a few times. The junction does not match germline at one end; this may be a read error. V gene TRBV10-3 combines with J gene TRBJ1-3; tentatively, D is TRBD1 (5 bases). Germline V gene data show CDR1 as ENHRY and CDR2 as SYGVKD. This CDR3 has 15 amino acids. Here the CDR3 DNA reads TGTGCCACGCGAGACAACCCAGGGAGTGGAGACACCATATATTTT. Protein product: CATRDNPGSGDTIYF.

This chain links TRBV7-6 with TRBJ2-5; 15 bases match TRBD2. V trimming: 5 bases; J trimming: 4 bases; junction bases outside the gene matches: 11. There are 18 residues in the CDR3. Germline loops: CDR1 SGHVS, CDR2 FNYEAQ. CDR3 DNA sequence: TGTGCCAGCAGCCCTGGACTAGCGGGAGGGCCGTTTCCAGAGACCCAGTACTTC. Protein product: CASSPGLAGGPFPETQYF.

This clone has at least ten counts. The chain has TRBV19 and TRBJ1-2; D might be TRBD1 (5 bases). The CDR3 length is 17 residues. The V end was cut by 5 bases, the J end by 4 bases, with 23 bases between. The V gene's germline CDR1 is LNHDA and CDR2 SQIVND (reference sequence). CDR3 region: CASSGFAGTGGGYGYTF. The CDR3 coding sequence is TGTGCCAGTAGTGGATTTGCAGGGACCGGGGGTGGCTATGGCTACACCTTC.

Remarks on this clone: This may stem from a read error, because a much larger clone lies one nucleotide away. Written as DNA, the CDR3 is TGTGCCAGCAGTGAGCTGTTAGGGTCCGGCAATCGGCCCCAGCATTTT. It codes for CASSELLGSGNRPQHF. The V gene is TRBV6-1, the J gene TRBJ1-5; D gene uncertain. The CDR3 sequence is 16 residues long. CDR1 is MNHNS and CDR2 is SASEGT in the germline V gene.

V usage is TRBV30 and J usage is TRBJ1-1; D gene ambiguous. CDR1 is GTSNPN and CDR2 is SVGIG in the germline V gene (reference sequence). Trimming stripped 0 bases from V and 4 bases from J, with 15 bases between. This CDR3 has 15 amino acids. This CDR3 is CAWSVIRAEGTEAFF. The DNA for the CDR3 is TGTGCCTGGAGTGTAATCCGGGCGGAGGGCACTGAAGCTTTCTTT.

This chain joins TRBV27 and TRBJ2-7, with D possibly being TRBD2 (6 bases). The CDR3 length is 14 residues. CDR1 is MNHEY, CDR2 SMNVEV, per germline (reference sequence). Trimming took off 6 bases at V and 0 bases at J, with 12 bases between the two ends. In DNA form, the CDR3 reads TGTGCCAGCAGACCAAGGGACTTCTCCTACGAGCAGTACTTC. It translates to CASRPRDFSYEQYF.

This CDR3 is CASSLVGGLPETQYF. The CDR3 DNA sequence: TGTGCCAGCAGCTTAGTGGGAGGATTGCCTGAGACCCAGTACTTC. V is TRBV7-9 and J is TRBJ2-5; possibly TRBD2 for D (6 bases). Looked up from germline, CDR1 is SEHNR and CDR2 is FQNEAQ (reference sequence). The CDR3 consists of 15 residues. With 1 base removed from V and 5 bases from J, the gap between germline ends came to 14 bases.

The rearrangement uses TRBV7-2 and TRBJ2-5; D uncertain. In germline, CDR1 is SGHTA, CDR2 FQGNSA. V was pared by 5 bases and J by 5 bases, with 9 bases between. This CDR3 contains 12 residues. DNA for the CDR3: TGTGCCAGCAGCGAGCAAGACGAGACCCAGTACTTC. Its translation is CASSEQDETQYF.

In this sample, this clone turned up once. The rearrangement uses TRBV6-6 and TRBJ2-1; 8 nucleotides match TRBD1. The CDR3 is made up of 15 amino acids. Germline values: CDR1 MNHNY, CDR2 SVGAGI (reference sequence). The ends lost 5 bases at V and 0 bases at J; junction bases unmatched: 3. CDR3 sequence (DNA): TGTGCCAGCAGTCGGACAGGGAGCTCCTACAATGAGCAGTTCTTC. Its translation: CASSRTGSSYNEQFF.

The gene calls are TRBV10-3 and TRBJ1-4; 9 bases map to TRBD1. The CDR3 is 17 amino acids. Per germline, CDR1 ENHRY and CDR2 SYGVKD. V dropped 3 bases and J dropped 1; count of bases not matched to a gene: 6. CDR3 in DNA: TGTGCCATCAGTGACAACAGGGGGCCCGGAACTAATGAAAAACTGTTTTTT. Protein sequence: CAISDNRGPGTNEKLFF.

The chain carries TRBV14 and TRBJ2-2; 12 nucleotides match TRBD2. The length of the CDR3 is 16 residues. V shed 2 bases and J 7 bases; nucleotides not matched to a gene: 5. CDR1 is SGHDN, CDR2 FVKESK, per germline. The CDR3 loop is CASSQRLAGAGGELFF. CDR3 DNA: TGTGCCAGCAGCCAACGACTAGCGGGAGCTGGCGGGGAGCTGTTTTTT.

This sequence joins TRBV30 and TRBJ2-3; tentative D call: TRBD2 (5 bases). V lost 0 bases, J lost 3 bases, and 10 bases lay in between. From germline, CDR1 is GTSNPN and CDR2 SVGIG (reference sequence). The CDR3 is 14 residues long. In DNA form, the CDR3 reads TGTGCCTGGAGTGTACGGGGTTGGACAGATACGCAGTATTTT. Its translation: CAWSVRGWTDTQYF. Full variable domain (outside the CDR3, taken from reference TRBV30 and TRBJ2-3): SQTIHQWPATLVQPVGSPLSLECTVEGTSNPNLYWYRQAAGRGLQLLFYSVGIGQISSEVPQNLSASRPQDRQFILSSKKLLLSDSGFYLCAWSVRGWTDTQYFGPGTRLTVL.

J is TRBJ2-1 and V is TRBV11-2, with 9 bases fitting TRBD2. The CDR3 spans 15 residues. Germline V gene sequence: CDR1 SGHAT, CDR2 FQNNGV. Germline trimming cut 3 bases from V and 4 bases from J; bases unmatched to any gene: 4. The CDR3 bases are TGTGCCAGCAGCTTTGGCCTAGCGGGATACAATGAGCAGTTCTTC. Its translation is CASSFGLAGYNEQFF.

This clone has only one observation. V usage is TRBV7-2 and J usage is TRBJ2-1, with 8 positions matching TRBD1. CDR3 size: 15 residues. J was trimmed by 7 bases and V by 5 bases; bases with no gene match: 10. The V gene's germline CDR1 is SGHTA and CDR2 FQGNSA. CDR3 sequence (DNA): TGTGCCAGCAGCCAACCCGGGACAGGAGGTAATGAGCAGTTCTTC. Its protein is CASSQPGTGGNEQFF. The entire variable domain, with the rest obtained from reference TRBV7-2 and TRBJ2-1, is as follows: GAGVSQSPSNKVTEKGKDVELRCDPISGHTALYWYRQSLGQGLEFLIYFQGNSAPDKSGLPSDRFSAERTGGSVSTLTIQRTQQEDSAVYLCASSQPGTGGNEQFFGPGTRLTVL.

CDR3 nucleotide sequence: TGTGCCAGCAGTTTAGGGACCACCACCCCGTACTTC. Protein product: CASSLGTTTPYF. The chain combines TRBV28 with TRBJ2-7; D is tentatively TRBD1 or TRBD2 (5 bases each). The CDR3 runs to 12 residues. Trimming cost V 2 bases and J 12 bases, with 14 bases left between them. Germline V gene data show CDR1 as MDHEN and CDR2 as SYDVKM. The variable domain in full, completed from reference TRBV28 and TRBJ2-7, reads DVKVTQSSRYLVKRTGEKVFLECVQDMDHENMFWYRQDPGLGLRLIYFSYDVKMKEKGDIPEGYSVSREKKERFSLILESASTNQTSMYLCASSLGTTTPYFGPGTRLTVT.

CDR3 sequence: CASSATGATDYGYTF. In nucleotides, the CDR3 is TGTGCCAGCAGCGCGACAGGGGCTACGGACTATGGCTACACCTTC. The chain couples TRBV9 to TRBJ1-2; 8 nucleotides line up with TRBD1. J lost 3 bases, V lost 3 bases, and 7 bases had no gene match. The CDR3 length is 15 residues. Per germline, CDR1 SGDLS and CDR2 YYNGEE. Variable domain in full (rest from reference TRBV9 and TRBJ1-2): DSGVTQTPKHLITATGQRVTLRCSPRSGDLSVYWYQQSLDQGLQFLIQYYNGEERAKGNILERFSAQQFPDLHSELNLSSLELGDSALYFCASSATGATDYGYTFGSGTRLTVV.

This clone was counted a single time. The chain uses TRBV7-9 and TRBJ2-3; 11 bases line up with TRBD2. Germline trimming cut 6 bases from V and 1 base from J; bases unmatched to any gene: 3. Looked up from germline, CDR1 is SEHNR and CDR2 is FQNEAQ (reference sequence). This CDR3 region has 15 residues. The CDR3 DNA is TGTGCCAGCAGTTGGGGACTAGCGGGCACAGATACGCAGTATTTT. Translating gives CASSWGLAGTDTQYF.